This T cell receptor (beta chain) was observed in a study of shared clonotypes between healthy human individuals (dated by TCRdb to the early 2020s). For the study in its entirety: The cohort comprised a couple of women and a few men aged 18 to 49 years. For each donor, CD4 naive and CD4 memory were each given three plates, CD8 naive was given two plates, and CD8 memory was given one plate. The study deeply sequenced blood TCR repertoires of several healthy adults to estimate repertoire size and the extent of clonotype sharing between individuals. Per donor, leukapheresis produced somewhere between about 0.94 and 9 billion PBMCs. To increase sequencing depth and limit assay-specific biases, TCR repertoire library preparation and sequencing were carried out by different laboratories using diverse techniques.

The donors were healthy, HIV-negative adults with no recently reported acute infections or vaccinations. Every donor was a Caucasian adult residing in Nashville, Tennessee, USA. CD4+ T cells were enriched by magnetic negative selection; naive cells were then positively selected on CD45RA, and the negative fraction formed the memory subset. Blood was obtained by leukapheresis, after which PBMCs were separated by Ficoll-Histopaque density gradient centrifugation and cryopreserved in liquid nitrogen vapor phase. Analytical flow cytometry was used to check the purity and quantity of every magnetically sorted T cell population. From each sorted fraction, genomic DNA was isolated and quantified by UV absorbance on a Nanodrop 2000c. A note on this clone: The specificity of this receptor is unknown. One base away there is no much larger clone; base qualities are not given.

Based on the germline V gene, the CDR1 and CDR2 sequences are SGHAT and FQNNGV. From cysteine to phenylalanine, the CDR3 is 14 amino acids long. Only the CDR3 DNA stays, 42 bases, in frame from base 1. The junction carries 11 bases between V and J, which are trimmed by 7 bases and 0 bases respectively. Results and caveats for the whole study, not just this receptor: Naive subsets generally had larger estimated clonotype richness than memory subsets. Across a handful of donors, approximately 5% of naive CD4, approximately 4% of naive CD8, roughly 2.3% of memory CD4, and under 0.45% of memory CD8 clonotypes were shared. Pairwise subsampling indicated that sequencing depth was expected to affect the degree of clonotype sharing among donors. Rarefaction of sorted-subset datasets indicated incomplete sequencing despite the large sequencing depth. Compared with non-shared clonotypes, clonotypes shared by all four sorted-subset donors had higher generation probabilities. Sampling was restricted to blood, and TCR repertoires in tissue are likely to differ from TCR repertoires in blood. The small number of donors limited the genetic and exposure-history diversity represented.

Using the deep immunoSEQ assay, TCR CDR3 regions were amplified from genomic DNA by multiplex PCR. Extracted genomic DNA from each cell subset was distributed evenly across all wells of several immunoSEQ 96-well plates, and each plate was treated as a replicate. For sorted subsets, about 0.2 ug genomic DNA, equal to tens of thousands of T cell genomes, was loaded into each replicate PCR. The purified libraries were quantified using a Qubit 3.0 fluorometer, sized with a Bioanalyzer 2100, and then quantified again using the KAPA Library Quantification kit. A separate single-read 150-cycle Illumina NextSeq 550 flow cell was used to sequence each immunoSEQ 96-well plate. Under the source paper's analysis protocol: Because the immunoSEQ output held only junctional sequences and lacked quality scores, the filtering could not match the filtering applied to full-length reads. To assign V/J genes and CDR3, sequences were annotated using PyIR, a Python wrapper for IgBLAST v1.9, with IMGT germline references. Reads with weak V/J assignments (E-value above 1e-6), missing CDR3, stop codons, out-of-frame junctions, or ambiguous translated residues were removed. V3J clonotypes were defined as sequences sharing an identical inferred V gene, J gene, and CDR3 amino acid sequence. To compute the percentage overlap between repertoires, the number of shared unique clonotypes was divided by the size of the smaller repertoire. RTK rarefaction, the Chao1 estimator, and Recon v2.1 estimates of unobserved clonotypes were used to assess repertoire richness. OLGA was used to compute generation probabilities for all TCRbeta clonotypes that the gDNA method yielded from four donors. Imported from immuneACCESS, the table was reduced by TCRdb to in-frame sequences with V and J called. These copies leave out some clones; in studies compared against another copy, an unresolved V gene accounts for under half, and the cause of the remainder is not known. V and J calls and clone size follow that table, whereas D and trimming were derived from the DNA. The table for this sample lists about 1 million clones; around 78% of them were counted only once. The ten largest account for about 0.52% of the sample.

The receptor comes from a man aged 18 to 35 in good health. Some clones in this sample may be carry-over from other donors' samples. Sequencing used memory CD4+ T cells from PBMCs. The cell subset or site label of this sample denotes: CD45RA-negative fraction. This chain joins TRBV11-2 to TRBJ2-3, and possibly TRBD2, on 5 matching bases. The CDR3 protein is CASKGAQSTDTQYF. The bases are TGTGCCAGCAAGGGAGCGCAAAGCACAGATACGCAGTATTTT.